This T cell receptor beta chain was recovered during a study of OX40 agonist ivuxolimab in advanced cancers. As to this clone: Its specificity is unknown.

Study observations and caveats: Averaged across samples, CD8+ T cells carried more expanded clones than CD4+ did.

Trimming pared 4 bases from V and 3 bases from J, leaving 9 bases between. CDR3 length equals 13 residues. Germline V gene lookup returns CDR1 MNHNY and CDR2 SVGAGI (reference sequence). Libraries were prepared by immunoSEQ multiplex PCR; TCRdb keeps only in-frame clonotypes and omits some of them. The sample contains roughly 34,000 clones, 65% to 75% of which appear only once. The sample was CD4+ or CD8+ T cells sorted from blood, taken in a trial of the OX40 agonist ivuxolimab. The chain employs TRBV6-6 and TRBJ1-1; no clear D gene. This TCR was recovered from an adult with an advanced solid tumor such as melanoma, head and neck, liver or kidney cancer. The CDR3: CASSSEIYTEAFF. In DNA form, the CDR3 reads TGTGCCAGCAGTTCTGAGATTTACACTGAAGCTTTCTTT.